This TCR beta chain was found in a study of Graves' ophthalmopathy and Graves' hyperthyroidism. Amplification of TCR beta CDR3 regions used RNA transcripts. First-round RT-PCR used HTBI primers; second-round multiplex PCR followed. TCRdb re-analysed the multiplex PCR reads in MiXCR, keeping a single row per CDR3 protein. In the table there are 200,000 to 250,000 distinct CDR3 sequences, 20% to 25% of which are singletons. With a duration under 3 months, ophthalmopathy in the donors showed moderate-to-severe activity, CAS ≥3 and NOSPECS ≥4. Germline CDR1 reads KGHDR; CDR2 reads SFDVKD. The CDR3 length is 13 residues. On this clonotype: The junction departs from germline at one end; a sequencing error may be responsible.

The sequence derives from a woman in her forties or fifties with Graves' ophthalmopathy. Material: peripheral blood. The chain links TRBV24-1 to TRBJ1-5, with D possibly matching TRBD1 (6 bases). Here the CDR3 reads CASSEQGRQPQHF. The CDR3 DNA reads TGTGCCAGCAGTGAACAGGGTCGTCAGCCCCAGCATTTT.